This TCR beta chain was obtained from a study of post-analysis software for immune sequencing data. This clonotype was seen just once. As yet, its antigen is unknown. The library was made from cDNA and included unique molecular identifiers. There were roughly 0.95 to 11 million T cells, and about 540,000 cDNA molecules came from them. TCRdb re-called the PCR reads through MiXCR, storing one row per CDR3 protein. The sample lists hundreds of thousands of distinct CDR3 sequences; roughly 45% were seen once. Findings and caveats of the study: Controls had lower frequencies than patients of four or five TRBV segments, which included TRBV5-6, TRBV5-1 and TRBV20-1. Strong co-clustering by F measure linked samples that shared a preparation batch. Normalized Chao1 diversity was significantly lower in multiple sclerosis patients than in controls.

Germline CDR1 reads MDHEN; CDR2 reads SYDVKM. J was trimmed by 3 bases and V by 6 bases; bases with no gene match: 7. The CDR3 sequence is 17 residues long. This chain uses TRBV28 with TRBJ2-3; the match to TRBD2 covers 15 bases. This sequence was found in a girl between 5 and 17 years old with multiple sclerosis. Sequenced input: blood. DNA for the CDR3: TGTGCCAGCAGCCGCGGGACTAGCGGGAGGACAACAGATACGCAGTATTTT. This translates into CASSRGTSGRTTDTQYF.